This T cell receptor (beta chain) was identified in a study of control samples from healthy donors and cancer patients. The table lists this clone with a count of one. Clones were sequenced by immunoSEQ multiplex PCR, and TCRdb holds only the in-frame ones, with some missing. This sample has about 160,000 clones, with approximately 90% found just once. CDR3 length: 14 residues. Trimming removed 5 bases from V and 4 bases from J; junction bases left unmatched: 8. Germline assignment: CDR1 SGDLS and CDR2 YYNGEE. The sample consisted of blood. This clonotype was obtained from a young man in good health. V gene TRBV9 combines with J gene TRBJ1-2, with 7 positions matching TRBD1. The CDR3 here is CASSTSGQIYGYTF. The CDR3 DNA reads as TGTGCCAGCAGTACCTCGGGACAGATCTATGGCTACACCTTC.